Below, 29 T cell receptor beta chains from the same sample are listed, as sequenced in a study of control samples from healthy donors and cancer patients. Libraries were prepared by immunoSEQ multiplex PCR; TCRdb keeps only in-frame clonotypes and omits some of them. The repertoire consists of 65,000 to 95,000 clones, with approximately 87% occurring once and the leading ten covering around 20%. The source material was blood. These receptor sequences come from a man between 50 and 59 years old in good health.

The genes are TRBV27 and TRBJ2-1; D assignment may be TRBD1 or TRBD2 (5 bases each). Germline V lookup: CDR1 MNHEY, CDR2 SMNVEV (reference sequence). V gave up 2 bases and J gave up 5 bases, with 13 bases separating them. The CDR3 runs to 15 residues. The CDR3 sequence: CASSLRTGTDNEQFF. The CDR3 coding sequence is TGTGCCAGCAGTTTACGGACTGGGACCGACAATGAGCAGTTCTTC.

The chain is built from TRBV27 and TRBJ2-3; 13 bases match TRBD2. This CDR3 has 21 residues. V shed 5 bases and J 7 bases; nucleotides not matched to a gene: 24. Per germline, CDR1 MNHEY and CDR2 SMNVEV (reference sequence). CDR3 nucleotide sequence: TGTGCCAGCAGTGCCGAACCTCCGGGACTAGCGGGAAGCTTGATTCTAAATACGCAGTATTTT. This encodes CASSAEPPGLAGSLILNTQYF.

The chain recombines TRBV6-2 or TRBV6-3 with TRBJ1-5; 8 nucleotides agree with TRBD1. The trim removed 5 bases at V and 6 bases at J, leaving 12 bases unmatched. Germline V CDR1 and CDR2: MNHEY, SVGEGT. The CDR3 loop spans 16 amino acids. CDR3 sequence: CASSRKDRAVSQPQHF. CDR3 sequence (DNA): TGTGCCAGCAGTCGGAAGGACAGGGCAGTCTCTCAGCCCCAGCATTTT.

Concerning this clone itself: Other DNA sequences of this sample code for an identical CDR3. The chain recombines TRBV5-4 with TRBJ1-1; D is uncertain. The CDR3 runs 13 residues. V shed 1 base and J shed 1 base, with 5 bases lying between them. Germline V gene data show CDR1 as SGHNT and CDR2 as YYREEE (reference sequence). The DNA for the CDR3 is TGTGCCAGCAGCTTGACGGGGAACACTGAAGCTTTCTTT. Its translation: CASSLTGNTEAFF. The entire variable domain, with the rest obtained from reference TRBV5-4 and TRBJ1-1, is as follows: ETGVTQSPTHLIKTRGQQVTLRCSSQSGHNTVSWYQQALGQGPQFIFQYYREEENGRGNFPPRFSGLQFPNYSSELNVNALELDDSALYLCASSLTGNTEAFFGQGTRLTVV.

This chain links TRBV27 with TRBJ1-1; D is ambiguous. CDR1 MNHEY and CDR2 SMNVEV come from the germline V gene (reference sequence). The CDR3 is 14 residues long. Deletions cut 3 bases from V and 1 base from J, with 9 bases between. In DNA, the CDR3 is TGTGCCAGCAGTTTGTCTCCGACGAACACTGAAGCTTTCTTT. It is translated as CASSLSPTNTEAFF.

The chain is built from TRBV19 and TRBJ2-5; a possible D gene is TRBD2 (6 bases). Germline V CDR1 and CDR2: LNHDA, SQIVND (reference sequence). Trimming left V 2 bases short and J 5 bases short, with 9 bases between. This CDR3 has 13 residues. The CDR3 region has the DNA TGTGCCAGTAGTATATCGGGGGTGGAGACCCAGTACTTC. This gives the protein CASSISGVETQYF. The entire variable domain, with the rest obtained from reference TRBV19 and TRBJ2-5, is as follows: DGGITQSPKYLFRKEGQNVTLSCEQNLNHDAMYWYRQDPGQGLRLIYYSQIVNDFQKGDIAEGYSVSREKKESFPLTVTSAQKNPTAFYLCASSISGVETQYFGPGTRLLVL.

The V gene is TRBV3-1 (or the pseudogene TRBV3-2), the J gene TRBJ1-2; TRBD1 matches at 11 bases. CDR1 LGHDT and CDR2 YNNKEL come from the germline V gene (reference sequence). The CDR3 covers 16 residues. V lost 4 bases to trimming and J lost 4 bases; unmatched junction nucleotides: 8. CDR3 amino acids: CASSRASGTGGYGYTF. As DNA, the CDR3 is TGTGCCAGCAGCCGGGCCTCCGGGACAGGGGGCTATGGCTACACCTTC.

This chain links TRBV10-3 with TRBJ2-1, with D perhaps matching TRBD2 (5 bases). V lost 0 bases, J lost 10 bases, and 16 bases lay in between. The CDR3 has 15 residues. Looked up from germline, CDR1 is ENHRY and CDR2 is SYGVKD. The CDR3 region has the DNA TGTGCCATCAGTGAGTCGAATCAGGAGCGGTCAGAGCAGTTCTTC. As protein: CAISESNQERSEQFF.

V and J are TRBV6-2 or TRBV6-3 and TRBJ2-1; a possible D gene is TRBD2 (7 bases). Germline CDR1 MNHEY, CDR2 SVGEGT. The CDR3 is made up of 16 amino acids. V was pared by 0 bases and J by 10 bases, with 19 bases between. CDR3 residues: CASSYSIKGGQEEQFF. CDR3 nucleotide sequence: TGTGCCAGCAGTTACTCGATCAAGGGGGGGCAGGAGGAGCAGTTCTTC.

CDR3 in DNA: TGTGCCAGCAGCCCCGATAGCAATCAGCCCCAGCATTTT. Protein sequence: CASSPDSNQPQHF. V gene TRBV11-3 combines with J gene TRBJ1-5, with unresolved D. Germline assignment: CDR1 SGHNT and CDR2 YENEEA. V was shortened by 5 bases and J by 0 bases, with 5 bases between the two germline ends. The CDR3 sequence is 13 residues long.

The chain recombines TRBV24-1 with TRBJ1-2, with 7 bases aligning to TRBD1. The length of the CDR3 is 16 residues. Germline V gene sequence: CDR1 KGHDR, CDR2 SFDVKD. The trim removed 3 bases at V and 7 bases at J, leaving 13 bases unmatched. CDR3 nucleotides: TGTGCCACCAGTGATGGCGCGGGATGGGACAGTTCTGGCTACACCTTC. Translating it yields CATSDGAGWDSSGYTF.

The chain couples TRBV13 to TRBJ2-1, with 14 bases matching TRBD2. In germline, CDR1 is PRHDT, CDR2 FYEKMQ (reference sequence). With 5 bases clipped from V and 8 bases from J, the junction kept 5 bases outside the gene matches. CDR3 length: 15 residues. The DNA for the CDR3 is TGTGCCAGCAGCCCCGGGACTAGCGGGAGTGATGAGCAGTTCTTC. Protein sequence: CASSPGTSGSDEQFF.

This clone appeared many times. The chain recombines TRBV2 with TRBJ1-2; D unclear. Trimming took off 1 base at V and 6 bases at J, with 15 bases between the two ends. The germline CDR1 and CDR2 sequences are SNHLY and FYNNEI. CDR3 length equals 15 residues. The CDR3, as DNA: TGTGCCAGCAGTGAAGGTCAGGCAATAGTGAATGGCTACACCTTC. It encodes CASSEGQAIVNGYTF.

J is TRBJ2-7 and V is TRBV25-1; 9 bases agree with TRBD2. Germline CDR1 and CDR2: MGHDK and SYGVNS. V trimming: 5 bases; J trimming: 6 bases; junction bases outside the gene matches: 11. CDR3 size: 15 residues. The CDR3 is CASSPSGTSTGEQYF. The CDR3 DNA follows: TGTGCCAGCAGTCCCTCCGGGACTAGCACTGGCGAGCAGTACTTC.

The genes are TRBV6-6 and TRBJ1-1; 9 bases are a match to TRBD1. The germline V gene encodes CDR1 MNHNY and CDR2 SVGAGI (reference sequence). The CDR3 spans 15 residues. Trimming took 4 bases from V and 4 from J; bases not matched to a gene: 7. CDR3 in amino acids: CASSWSQGASTEAFF. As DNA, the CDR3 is TGTGCCAGCAGTTGGTCACAGGGGGCGAGCACTGAAGCTTTCTTT.

The CDR3 is CAISDLTSGLSYEQYF. CDR3 in DNA: TGTGCCATCAGTGACCTTACTAGCGGGCTTTCCTACGAGCAGTACTTC. The gene calls are TRBV10-3 and TRBJ2-7; TRBD2 matches 9 bases. V shed 3 bases, J shed 1 base, and the junction held 7 bases outside the gene matches. The CDR3 has 16 amino acids. CDR1 ENHRY and CDR2 SYGVKD come from the germline V gene.

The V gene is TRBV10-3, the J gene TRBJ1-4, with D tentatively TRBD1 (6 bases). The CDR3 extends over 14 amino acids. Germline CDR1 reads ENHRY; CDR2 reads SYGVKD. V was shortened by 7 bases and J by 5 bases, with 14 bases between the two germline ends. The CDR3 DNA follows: TGTGCCATCAAAGGGGGACGAGAGAATGAAAAACTGTTTTTT. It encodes CAIKGGRENEKLFF.

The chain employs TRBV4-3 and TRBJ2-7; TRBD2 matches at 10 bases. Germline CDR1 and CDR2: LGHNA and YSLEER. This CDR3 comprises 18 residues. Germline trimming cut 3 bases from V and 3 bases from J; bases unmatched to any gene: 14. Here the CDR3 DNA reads TGCGCCAGCAGCCACGAGACAGCGGGAGGGCCTATCCGCTACGAGCAGTACTTC. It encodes CASSHETAGGPIRYEQYF.

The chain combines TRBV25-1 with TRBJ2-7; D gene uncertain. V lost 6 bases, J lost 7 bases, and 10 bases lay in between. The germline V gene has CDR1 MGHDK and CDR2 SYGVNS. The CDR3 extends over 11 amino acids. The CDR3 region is CASSRSWEQYF. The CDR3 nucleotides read TGTGCCAGCAGCCGAAGCTGGGAGCAGTACTTC.

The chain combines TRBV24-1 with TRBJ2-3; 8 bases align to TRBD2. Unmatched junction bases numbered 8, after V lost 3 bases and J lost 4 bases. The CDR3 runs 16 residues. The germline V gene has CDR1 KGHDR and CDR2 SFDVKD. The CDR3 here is CATSDTASGLPDTQYF. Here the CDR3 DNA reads TGTGCCACCAGTGATACGGCTAGCGGGTTGCCAGATACGCAGTATTTT.

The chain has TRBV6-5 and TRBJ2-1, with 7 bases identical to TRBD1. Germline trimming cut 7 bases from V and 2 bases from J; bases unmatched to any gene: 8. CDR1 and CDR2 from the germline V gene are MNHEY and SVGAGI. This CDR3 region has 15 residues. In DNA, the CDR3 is TGTGCCAGCACCATGACGGGACAGACCTACAATGAGCAGTTCTTC. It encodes CASTMTGQTYNEQFF.

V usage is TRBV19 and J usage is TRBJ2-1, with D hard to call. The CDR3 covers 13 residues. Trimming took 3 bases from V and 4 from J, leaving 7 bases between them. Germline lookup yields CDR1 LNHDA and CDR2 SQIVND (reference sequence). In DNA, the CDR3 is TGTGCCAGTAGTATTGGGTTTTACAATGAGCAGTTCTTC. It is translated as CASSIGFYNEQFF. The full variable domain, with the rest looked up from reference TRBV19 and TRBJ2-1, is DGGITQSPKYLFRKEGQNVTLSCEQNLNHDAMYWYRQDPGQGLRLIYYSQIVNDFQKGDIAEGYSVSREKKESFPLTVTSAQKNPTAFYLCASSIGFYNEQFFGPGTRLTVL.

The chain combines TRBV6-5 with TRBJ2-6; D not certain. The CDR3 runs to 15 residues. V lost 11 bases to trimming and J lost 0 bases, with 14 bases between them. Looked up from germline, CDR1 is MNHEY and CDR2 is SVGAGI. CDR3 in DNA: TGTGCCGGGCGAGTTCAAAGCTCTGGGGCCAACGTCCTGACTTTC. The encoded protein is CAGRVQSSGANVLTF.

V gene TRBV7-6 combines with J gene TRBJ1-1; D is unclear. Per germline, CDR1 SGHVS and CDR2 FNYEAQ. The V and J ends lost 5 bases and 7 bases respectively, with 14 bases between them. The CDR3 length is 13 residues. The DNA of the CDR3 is TGTGCCAGCAGCGCCGAGGATTCAGGTGAAGCTTTCTTT. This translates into CASSAEDSGEAFF.

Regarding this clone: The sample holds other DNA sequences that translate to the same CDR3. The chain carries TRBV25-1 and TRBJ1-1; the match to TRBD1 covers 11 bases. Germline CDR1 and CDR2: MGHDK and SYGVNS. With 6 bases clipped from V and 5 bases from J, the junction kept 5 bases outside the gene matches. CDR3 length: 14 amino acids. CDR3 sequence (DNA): TGTGCCAGCAGGCCCGGGACAGGGGGAACTGAAGCTTTCTTT. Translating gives CASRPGTGGTEAFF.

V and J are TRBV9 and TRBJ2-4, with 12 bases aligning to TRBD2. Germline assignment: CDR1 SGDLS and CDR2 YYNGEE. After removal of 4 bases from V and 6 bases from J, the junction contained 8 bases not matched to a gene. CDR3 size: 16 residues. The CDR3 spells CASSPLAGGLTNIQYF. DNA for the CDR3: TGTGCCAGCAGCCCCCTAGCGGGGGGGCTAACAAACATTCAGTACTTC.

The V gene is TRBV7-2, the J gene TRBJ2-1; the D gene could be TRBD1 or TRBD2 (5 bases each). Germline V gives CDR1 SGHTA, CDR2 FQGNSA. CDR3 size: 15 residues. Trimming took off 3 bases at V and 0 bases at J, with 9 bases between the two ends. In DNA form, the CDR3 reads TGTGCCAGCAGCTTGGGACCGAGCTCCTACAATGAGCAGTTCTTC. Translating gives CASSLGPSSYNEQFF.

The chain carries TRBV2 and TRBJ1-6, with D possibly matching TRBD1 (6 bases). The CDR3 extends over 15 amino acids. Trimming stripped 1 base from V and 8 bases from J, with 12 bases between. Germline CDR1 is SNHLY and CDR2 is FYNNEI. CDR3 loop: CASSEGQGSYSPLHF. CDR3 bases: TGTGCCAGCAGTGAAGGGCAGGGGAGCTATTCACCCCTCCACTTT.

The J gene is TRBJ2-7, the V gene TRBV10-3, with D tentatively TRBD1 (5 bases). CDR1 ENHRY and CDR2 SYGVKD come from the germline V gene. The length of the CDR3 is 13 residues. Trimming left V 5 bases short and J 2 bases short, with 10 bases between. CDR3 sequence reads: CAISSDRAYEQYV. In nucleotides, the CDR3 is TGTGCCATCAGTTCAGACAGAGCCTACGAGCAGTACGTC.